This TCR beta chain stems from a study of OX40 agonist ivuxolimab in advanced cancers. Study-wide background: The study enrolled dose-escalation patients with hepatocellular carcinoma, melanoma, renal cell or head and neck cancer.

As regards this clone: Its antigen is not known.

Here immunoSEQ multiplex PCR was the method, and the copy in TCRdb shows in-frame clones only, minus some. The profile covers approximately 61,000 clones, with about 89% appearing a single time and over 15% taken by the ten largest. The CDR3 extends over 14 amino acids. Deletions cut 0 bases from V and 4 bases from J, with 10 bases between. Germline CDR1 MGHRA, CDR2 YSYEKL. Points from the study as a whole: Clonal expansion from baseline to week 6 occurred in both CD4+ and CD8+ T cells. Low normalized T-cell clonal expansion was additionally recorded for some nonresponders.

The receptor's source is an adult with an advanced solid tumor such as melanoma, head and neck, liver or kidney cancer. The specimen comprised CD4+ or CD8+ T cells sorted from blood, sampled in a trial of the OX40 agonist ivuxolimab. The rearrangement links TRBV4-1 to TRBJ2-7; no clear D gene. CDR3 coding DNA: TGCGCCAGCAGCCAAGACTGGTCCGGTTACGAGCAGTACTTC. This gives the protein CASSQDWSGYEQYF.